This record looks at one T cell receptor (beta chain) sequence and its context. Its antigen is currently unknown. These data are taken from a study of T cell responses to AZD1222 COVID-19 vaccine. For the study at large: Researchers grouped second doses given at about 4 or about 12 weeks into one pool. Study outcomes and limitations: Nearly half of unique spike-specific TCRs reportedly avoided B.1.351 and B.1.1.7 mutated regions.

Only in-frame clones appear in the TCRdb table, and some are missing; sequencing was by immunoSEQ multiplex PCR. The sample carries over 95,000 clones, more than 85% recorded once. The receptor comes from an adult in good health. This material consisted of peripheral blood, taken on day 0 of AZD1222 vaccination.

DNA of the CDR3: TGTGCCAGCAGCCCCGCGCGCAGGGGGCTAACTGCTAATGAAAAACTGTTTTTT. Amino acid sequence: CASSPARRGLTANEKLFF. The chain is built from TRBV7-8 and TRBJ1-4; the match to TRBD1 covers 8 bases. V lost 5 bases and J lost 3; bases outside the gene matches: 14. Germline V lookup: CDR1 SGHVS, CDR2 FQNEAQ. The length of the CDR3 is 18 residues.